One T cell receptor (beta chain) is described in this entry. What it binds is not known. CDR3 length equals 16 residues. The V gene end was trimmed by 5 bases and the J gene end by 4 bases; junction bases not matched to a gene: 11. Per the germline V gene, CDR1 is SGHTA and CDR2 is FQGTGA. Generated by immunoSEQ multiplex PCR, the TCRdb table keeps only in-frame clones and is missing some. The sample has roughly 38,000 clones; roughly 80% are singletons. This entry belongs to a study of OX40 agonist ivuxolimab in advanced cancers. About the research overall: Ivuxolimab was delivered to patients intravenously every 2 weeks at doses spanning 0.01 to 10 mg/kg. Earlier anti-PD-1, anti-PD-L1 or anti-CTLA-4 therapy was permitted; about 39% had received some. Overall study results and limits: At 0.1 to 3.0 mg/kg, clonal expansion of CD4+ and CD8+ blood T cells had occurred by week 6.

J is TRBJ2-5 and V is TRBV7-3; 9 nucleotides line up with TRBD1. The clonotype originates from an adult with an advanced solid tumor such as melanoma, head and neck, liver or kidney cancer. Source: CD4+ or CD8+ T cells sorted from blood, taken in a trial of the OX40 agonist ivuxolimab. The CDR3, as DNA: TGTGCCAGCAGCCCCTGGACAGGGGAGGTAGGAGAGACCCAGTACTTC. Translation gives CASSPWTGEVGETQYF.